This T cell receptor beta chain was documented in a study of blood T cells in healthy people across ages. Study-level findings and limits: Aged donors had fewer naive CD4+ cells and lower diversity than long-lived donors. PBMCs went unsorted, and a conclusive naive versus antigen-experienced comparison was therefore prevented.

To note about this clonotype: Its specificity is unknown. This clone may be a read error of a much larger clone one base away.

A second PCR of about 7 to 12 cycles used a sample-barcoded 5' primer and a J-beta primer mix. TCRdb re-called the 5' RACE reads with MiXCR, one entry per CDR3 protein. The data show around 800,000 distinct CDR3 sequences, 46% seen once. The V end lost 4 bases, the J end lost 5 bases, and 15 bases lay between the germline ends. The CDR3 has 14 residues. Germline V lookup: CDR1 SGHRS, CDR2 YFSETQ. Sequencing was carried out using blood. The source is a man at least 80 years old in good health. The chain joins TRBV5-1 to TRBJ1-1; perhaps TRBD1 as D (6 bases). CDR3 protein: CASSVADRRTEAFF. The CDR3 nucleotides are TGCGCCAGCAGCGTAGCGGACAGACGGACTGAAGCTTTCTTT.